The clone carrying this T cell receptor beta chain was seen only a few times. Its specificity is unknown. These data belong to a study of cytomegalovirus exposure and HLA in healthy donors. The germline CDR1 and CDR2 sequences are KGHSY and FQNENV. The J segment lost 8 bases and the V segment lost 4 bases, leaving 0 bases of the junction unmatched. There are 13 residues in the CDR3. Use of 60 Vbeta and 13 Jbeta primers characterized the PCR. Assay used: immunoSEQ multiplex PCR; TCRdb lists only in-frame clones, some missing. This sample carries 90,000 to 140,000 clones, approximately 80% of them seen once, and the ten largest clones take around 6%. Study-wide findings and caveats: Researchers reported in a later analysis that a missense DCLRE1C variant was tied to TCR beta V- and J-gene trimming. Several of the most significant clusters were apparently associated with common viral pathogens in a later analysis. In vitro assays verified that a few CMV-associated chains recognized CMV antigens specifically.

The specimen was PBMCs. The chain is built from TRBV16 and TRBJ1-4; TRBD1 aligns across 11 bases. The clonotype originates from a male donor in good health and CMV-seronegative. CDR3 region: CASSRDRGEKLFF. In DNA form, the CDR3 reads TGTGCCAGCAGCCGGGACAGGGGGGAAAAACTGTTTTTT.